One sample yielded the 29 T cell receptor beta chains listed below, sequenced in a study of cytomegalovirus exposure and HLA in healthy donors. PCR involved 60 Vbeta and 13 Jbeta primers. Here immunoSEQ multiplex PCR was the method, and the copy in TCRdb shows in-frame clones only, minus some. The sample records over 100,000 clones, approximately 80% being singletons. The sequencing input was PBMCs. The origin of the receptors is a female donor in good health and CMV-seropositive.

V and J are TRBV9 and TRBJ2-7; TRBD2 might be the D (5 bases). The CDR3 spans 14 residues. Germline CDR1 and CDR2: SGDLS and YYNGEE. Trimming shortened V by 0 bases and J by 7 bases, and 14 bases separated the two germline ends. In DNA, the CDR3 is TGTGCCAGCAGCGTAGACTATACCTCGGGGGAGCAGTACTTC. It is translated as CASSVDYTSGEQYF.

V is TRBV28 and J is TRBJ2-2, with D perhaps matching TRBD1 (6 bases). V was clipped by 1 base and J by 4 bases, with 10 bases between them. Germline loops: CDR1 MDHEN, CDR2 SYDVKM. The CDR3 is 15 residues long. Here the CDR3 DNA reads TGTGCCAGCAGTTTATTGGGGGCGTTCACCGGGGAGCTGTTTTTT. Protein product: CASSLLGAFTGELFF.

The chain combines TRBV15 with TRBJ2-7, with D possibly TRBD1 on 6 matching bases. V lost 0 bases and J lost 7, with 13 bases in between. CDR1 and CDR2 (germline): LNHNV, YYDKDF (reference sequence). This CDR3 has 14 amino acids. This CDR3 is CATSRDLGGREQYF. The CDR3 DNA is TGTGCCACCAGCAGAGATCTAGGGGGAAGGGAGCAGTACTTC.

This clone was seen more than once but under ten times. The V gene is TRBV27, the J gene TRBJ1-1; D is ambiguous. The CDR3 consists of 13 residues. The V gene lost 2 bases and the J gene lost 4 bases, with 8 bases spanning the gap. Germline V CDR1 and CDR2: MNHEY, SMNVEV (reference sequence). CDR3 region: CASSLIRSTEAFF. The CDR3 DNA is TGTGCCAGCAGTTTAATCAGGTCCACTGAAGCTTTCTTT.

The genes are TRBV19 and TRBJ1-2; maybe TRBD1 (5 bases). The germline V gene has CDR1 LNHDA and CDR2 SQIVND (reference sequence). With 5 bases removed from V and 9 bases from J, the gap between germline ends came to 19 bases. The CDR3 loop spans 14 amino acids. The CDR3 region is CASSASGTGGRYTF. The CDR3, as DNA: TGTGCCAGTAGTGCCTCCGGGACCGGGGGACGCTACACCTTC. The full variable domain, its missing parts supplied by reference TRBV19 and TRBJ1-2, is DGGITQSPKYLFRKEGQNVTLSCEQNLNHDAMYWYRQDPGQGLRLIYYSQIVNDFQKGDIAEGYSVSREKKESFPLTVTSAQKNPTAFYLCASSASGTGGRYTFGSGTRLTVV.

Only a few counts were recorded for this clone. This chain uses TRBV7-9 with TRBJ2-3, with a possible D match to TRBD2 (5 bases). CDR3 size: 15 residues. Per the germline V gene, CDR1 is SEHNR and CDR2 is FQNEAQ (reference sequence). V was shortened by 0 bases and J by 1 base, with 8 bases between the two germline ends. CDR3 in DNA: TGTGCCAGCAGCTTAGCGGGAGCAGGCACAGATACGCAGTATTTT. It specifies CASSLAGAGTDTQYF.

CDR3 region: CAWRQLAGDGTQYF. The CDR3 DNA sequence: TGTGCCTGGAGGCAGCTAGCGGGAGATGGTACGCAGTATTTT. This chain uses TRBV30 with TRBJ2-3, with TRBD2 identical over 10 bases. The CDR3 runs 14 residues. Trimming took 3 bases from V and 8 from J; bases not matched to a gene: 8. The germline V gene encodes CDR1 GTSNPN and CDR2 SVGIG (reference sequence).

This clone was observed a handful of times. V gene TRBV6-6 combines with J gene TRBJ2-3, with D possibly TRBD1 on 6 matching bases. Trimming removed 8 bases from V and 0 bases from J, with 15 bases in between. CDR3 size: 15 residues. CDR1 and CDR2 (germline): MNHNY, SVGAGI (reference sequence). CDR3 loop: CASLQDRVSTDTQYF. The CDR3 DNA follows: TGTGCCAGCCTGCAGGACAGAGTTAGCACAGATACGCAGTATTTT.

The V and J genes are TRBV4-1 and TRBJ2-7; TRBD2 matches 9 bases. The junction had 5 bases not matched to a gene; V was cut back by 4 bases and J by 4 bases. Germline assignment: CDR1 MGHRA and CDR2 YSYEKL. The CDR3 is 14 amino acids. The CDR3: CASSPGLAPYEQYF. Written as DNA, the CDR3 is TGCGCCAGCAGCCCTGGACTAGCGCCGTACGAGCAGTACTTC.

This rearrangement joins TRBV11-2 to TRBJ1-1; the match to TRBD1 covers 9 bases. The CDR3 extends over 13 amino acids. Trimming cost V 4 bases and J 10 bases; bases outside gene matches: 7. Germline values: CDR1 SGHAT, CDR2 FQNNGV. The CDR3, as DNA: TGTGCCAGCAGCTCCTTAGACAGGGGGGGAGCTTTCTTT. Translation: CASSSLDRGGAFF.

The V call is TRBV6-6, the J call TRBJ2-7; 8 bases align to TRBD1. V lost 6 bases to trimming and J lost 0 bases; unmatched junction nucleotides: 10. The CDR3 is 16 amino acids. Germline V CDR1 and CDR2: MNHNY, SVGAGI (reference sequence). For the CDR3, the DNA is TGTGCCAGCAGGACTGACAGGGGTGAGGCCTCCTACGAGCAGTACTTC. Its translation: CASRTDRGEASYEQYF.

The chain carries TRBV2 and TRBJ2-2, with TRBD1 identical over 7 bases. CDR1 is SNHLY and CDR2 is FYNNEI in the germline V gene. This CDR3 is 14 amino acids long. J lost 8 bases, V lost 1 base, and 4 bases had no gene match. The chain's CDR3 is CASSEGTGGGELFF. CDR3 nucleotides: TGTGCCAGCAGTGAAGGGACAGGTGGAGGGGAGCTGTTTTTT.

This clone was picked up one time. Other DNA sequences in the sample encode the same CDR3. The CDR3 is CASSWGTSGIYEQYF. CDR3 DNA: TGTGCCAGCAGTTGGGGGACTAGCGGGATCTACGAGCAGTACTTC. The chain couples TRBV6-6 to TRBJ2-7; TRBD2 aligns across 13 bases. The V gene's germline CDR1 is MNHNY and CDR2 SVGAGI (reference sequence). With 4 bases clipped from V and 3 bases from J, the junction kept 3 bases outside the gene matches. The CDR3 has 15 residues.

The chain is built from TRBV5-5 and TRBJ1-2, with a possible D match to TRBD1 (5 bases). Trimming left V 1 base short and J 8 bases short, with 12 bases between. Per germline, CDR1 SGHKS and CDR2 YYEKEE (reference sequence). The CDR3 consists of 13 residues. The CDR3 reads CASSLSGVGGYTF. DNA for the CDR3: TGTGCCAGCAGCTTGTCGGGGGTAGGGGGCTACACCTTC.

The chain carries TRBV5-1 and TRBJ2-7; TRBD2 agrees at 9 bases. The CDR3 spans 14 residues. After removal of 4 bases from V and 4 bases from J, the junction contained 6 bases not matched to a gene. CDR1 is SGHRS, CDR2 YFSETQ, per germline. CDR3: CASSTLAGEYEQYF. The CDR3 DNA reads as TGCGCCAGCAGCACCTTAGCGGGAGAATACGAGCAGTACTTC. Full variable domain (rest looked up from reference TRBV5-1 and TRBJ2-7): KAGVTQTPRYLIKTRGQQVTLSCSPISGHRSVSWYQQTPGQGLQFLFEYFSETQRNKGNFPGRFSGRQFSNSRSEMNVSTLELGDSALYLCASSTLAGEYEQYFGPGTRLTVT.

The V gene is TRBV6-1, the J gene TRBJ2-5; 11 bases agree with TRBD1. The DNA matches TRBJ2-7 better at its end, which makes the J call doubtful. Germline CDR1 MNHNS, CDR2 SASEGT. This CDR3 spans 14 amino acids. The CDR3 bases are TGTGCCAGCACTGGACAGGGGGCCTCCTACGAGCAGTACTTC. Encoded protein: CASTGQGASYEQYF.

This clone occurred once. The V gene is TRBV7-9, the J gene TRBJ2-2; 7 positions match TRBD2. The ends lost 3 bases at V and 3 bases at J; junction bases unmatched: 13. The CDR3 loop spans 18 amino acids. Germline assignment: CDR1 SEHNR and CDR2 FQNEAQ (reference sequence). Written as DNA, the CDR3 is TGTGCCAGCAGCTTTTTCCCCCCCAGCGGGAAACACACCGGGGAGCTGTTTTTT. Its protein is CASSFFPPSGKHTGELFF.

This chain uses TRBV9 with TRBJ2-1; 10 bases map to TRBD2. The V gene's germline CDR1 is SGDLS and CDR2 YYNGEE. The CDR3 is made up of 17 amino acids. Losses at the gene ends were 0 bases for V and 5 bases for J; bases not matched to a gene: 8. The CDR3 sequence is CASSVGGERGGHNEQFF. The CDR3 nucleotides are TGTGCCAGCAGCGTAGGGGGCGAGCGGGGGGGCCACAATGAGCAGTTCTTC.

The chain carries TRBV19 and TRBJ2-1, with 13 bases lining up with TRBD2. The CDR3 contains 17 residues. The germline CDR1 and CDR2 sequences are LNHDA and SQIVND (reference sequence). The V segment lost 6 bases and the J segment 7 bases; nucleotides outside the gene matches: 12. DNA of the CDR3: TGTGCCAGTAGCGCCTCCGGGACTAGCGGGAAGGCGAATGAGCAGTTCTTC. Its protein is CASSASGTSGKANEQFF.

The chain uses TRBV7-9 and TRBJ2-1, with D possibly being TRBD2 (6 bases). V lost 0 bases and J lost 5, with 14 bases in between. Germline-derived CDR1 and CDR2 are SEHNR and FQNEAQ (reference sequence). The CDR3 is 16 residues long. CDR3 bases: TGTGCCAGCAGCTTAGCGAGTAGCGGAACCGACAATGAGCAGTTCTTC. Its protein product is CASSLASSGTDNEQFF.

About this clone itself: Additional DNA sequences in this sample encode the identical CDR3. This chain joins TRBV28 and TRBJ2-2, with 7 bases fitting TRBD1. J lost 4 bases, V lost 2 bases, and 1 base had no gene match. Germline V gene data show CDR1 as MDHEN and CDR2 as SYDVKM. The CDR3 spans 14 residues. The CDR3 sequence: CASSLAGGTGELFF. DNA for the CDR3: TGTGCCAGCAGTTTAGCAGGGGGCACCGGGGAGCTGTTTTTT.

The J gene is TRBJ2-1, the V gene TRBV11-2; TRBD2 matches 11 bases. V dropped 7 bases and J dropped 10; count of bases not matched to a gene: 12. CDR3 length: 15 residues. Germline CDR1 reads SGHAT; CDR2 reads FQNNGV. CDR3 protein: CASIGLAGQIGEQFF. The CDR3 nucleotides are TGTGCCAGCATCGGACTAGCGGGTCAAATCGGGGAGCAGTTCTTC.

The chain uses TRBV5-1 and TRBJ2-7, with 8 bases aligning to TRBD1. With V trimmed by 7 bases and J by 4 bases, 10 bases remained unmatched. The CDR3 runs 14 residues. Germline V lookup: CDR1 SGHRS, CDR2 YFSETQ. The CDR3 sequence is CASSGGTSGYEQYF. CDR3 in DNA: TGCGCCAGCTCAGGGGGCACGAGCGGATACGAGCAGTACTTC.

This chain connects TRBV5-8 to TRBJ1-5; D is uncertain. Germline V lookup: CDR1 SGHTS, CDR2 YDEGEE. There are 15 residues in the CDR3. V gave up 9 bases and J gave up 0 bases, with 16 bases separating them. The CDR3 spells CATEIYSISNQPQHF. The CDR3 region has the DNA TGTGCCACCGAGATTTACAGTATTAGCAATCAGCCCCAGCATTTT.

V usage is TRBV7-2 and J usage is TRBJ2-7; 9 positions agree with TRBD2. The CDR3 length is 15 residues. Germline assignment: CDR1 SGHTA and CDR2 FQGNSA. The V gene end was trimmed by 4 bases and the J gene end by 3 bases; junction bases not matched to a gene: 7. CDR3 in amino acids: CASSYYSGGNYEQYF. The DNA of the CDR3 is TGTGCCAGCAGCTACTATAGCGGGGGTAACTACGAGCAGTACTTC.

This chain links TRBV11-2 with TRBJ1-3, with D perhaps TRBD1 (6 bases). V lost 5 bases to trimming and J lost 3 bases, with 11 bases between them. Germline V gene data show CDR1 as SGHAT and CDR2 as FQNNGV. The CDR3 spans 14 residues. CDR3 nucleotide sequence: TGTGCCAGCAGCCGCCGACAGGATGGAAACACCATATATTTT. It yields the protein CASSRRQDGNTIYF.

The chain combines TRBV19 with TRBJ1-4; 7 nucleotides align to TRBD1. V was pared by 4 bases and J by 10 bases, with 3 bases of the junction left unmatched. The germline V gene encodes CDR1 LNHDA and CDR2 SQIVND (reference sequence). CDR3 length: 12 amino acids. The chain's CDR3 is CASSTRTGKLFF. The DNA for the CDR3 is TGTGCCAGTAGTACCCGGACAGGAAAACTGTTTTTT. Filled out from reference TRBV19 and TRBJ1-4, the complete variable domain reads DGGITQSPKYLFRKEGQNVTLSCEQNLNHDAMYWYRQDPGQGLRLIYYSQIVNDFQKGDIAEGYSVSREKKESFPLTVTSAQKNPTAFYLCASSTRTGKLFFGSGTQLSVL.

This clone has only one observation. The chain carries TRBV9 and TRBJ1-2; a possible D gene is TRBD1 (5 bases). Germline loops: CDR1 SGDLS, CDR2 YYNGEE. Between the trimmed V and J ends, which lost 3 bases and 0 bases, there was a span of 9 bases. The CDR3 spans 14 residues. In nucleotides, the CDR3 is TGTGCCAGCAGCGAAGGAGGGGCTAACTATGGCTACACCTTC. Its translation: CASSEGGANYGYTF.

The V call is TRBV7-3, the J call TRBJ2-2, with 15 positions matching TRBD2. Trimming took 5 bases from V and 4 from J; bases not matched to a gene: 5. CDR3 length equals 17 residues. The germline CDR1 and CDR2 sequences are SGHTA and FQGTGA. The CDR3 region is CASSQGLAGGPTGELFF. DNA of the CDR3: TGTGCCAGCAGCCAAGGACTAGCGGGAGGGCCCACCGGGGAGCTGTTTTTT. The whole variable domain, filled in from reference TRBV7-3 and TRBJ2-2, reads GAGVSQTPSNKVTEKGKYVELRCDPISGHTALYWYRQSLGQGPEFLIYFQGTGAADDSGLPNDRFFAVRPEGSVSTLKIQRTERGDSAVYLCASSQGLAGGPTGELFFGEGSRLTVL.